These T cell receptor beta chains were read from a single sample in a study of identical twins. TCRdb analysed the 5' RACE reads with MiXCR anew, one entry per CDR3 protein. The sample has 500,000 to 700,000 distinct CDR3 sequences; about 7% are singletons. This sample was also put to use in a study of yellow fever vaccine responses in identical twins.

The sequencing input was PBMCs. These TCRs come from a woman aged 18-30 years in good health. The CDR3 runs from the conserved cysteine through the conserved F or W. D genes are given only for firm matches. Clone size is given for some rows only: seen once, a few or many times, or a class if the clone is expanded.

-	TRBV7-8	TRBJ2-5	few	CASSPEVWGWRSPETQYF	TGTGCCAGCAGCCCAGAGGTATGGGGTTGGAGATCCCCAGAGACCCAGTACTTC
TRBD2	TRBV6-1	TRBJ2-5	few	CASNPAGQETQYF	TGTGCCAGCAACCCAGCGGGACAAGAGACCCAGTACTTC
-	TRBV24-1	TRBJ2-2	-	CATSDLTDTGELFF	TGTGCCACCAGTGATTTGACGGACACCGGGGAGCTGTTTTTT
TRBD1	TRBV12-3/TRBV12-4	TRBJ1-6	few	CASRGGQGSDSPLHF	TGTGCCAGCAGGGGGGGACAGGGTTCGGATTCACCCCTCCACTTT
TRBD2	TRBV7-8	TRBJ2-1	few	CATQRRETGDEQFF	TGTGCCACCCAACGGCGGGAGACTGGGGATGAGCAGTTCTTC
-	TRBV15	TRBJ1-2	few	CATSLYLEGNYGYTF	TGTGCCACCAGCCTCTACCTGGAGGGGAACTATGGCTACACCTTC
-	TRBV29-1	TRBJ2-7	many	CSVGGRASYEQYF	TGCAGCGTTGGCGGCAGGGCTTCCTACGAGCAGTACTTC
TRBD1	TRBV13	TRBJ1-1	-	CASSLAGDRDTEAFF	TGTGCCAGCAGCTTAGCCGGGGACAGGGACACTGAAGCTTTCTTT
-	TRBV7-9	TRBJ1-4	few	CASSLIREKLFF	TGTGCCAGCAGCTTAATTCGGGAAAAACTGTTTTTT
-	TRBV6-2/TRBV6-3	TRBJ1-1	-	CAIRLTGNTEAFF	TGTGCCATTCGGTTGACAGGGAACACTGAAGCTTTCTTT
TRBD1	TRBV5-1	TRBJ2-3	many	CASSLEGQGPDTQYF	TGCGCCAGCAGCTTGGAGGGACAGGGCCCAGATACGCAGTATTTT
TRBD1	TRBV3-1	TRBJ2-7	few	CASSQGWESTGRSYEQYF	TGTGCCAGCAGCCAAGGATGGGAGTCGACAGGGCGGTCCTACGAGCAGTACTTC
-	TRBV7-2	TRBJ1-5	-	CASSPRARGDGNQPQHF	TGTGCCAGCAGCCCCCGCGCGCGGGGAGATGGCAATCAGCCCCAGCATTTT
-	TRBV12-3/TRBV12-4	TRBJ2-3	-	CASSPDRVWDTQYF	TGTGCCAGCAGTCCGGATAGAGTTTGGGATACGCAGTATTTT
TRBD1	TRBV4-1	TRBJ2-7	many	CASSQTGARAYEQYF	TGCGCCAGCAGCCAGACAGGGGCGCGGGCCTACGAGCAGTACTTC
-	TRBV12-3/TRBV12-4	TRBJ2-1	-	CASSRNPGTEQFF	TGTGCCAGCAGTCGTAACCCCGGAACAGAGCAGTTCTTC
-	TRBV10-3	TRBJ1-3	many	CAISALSGNTIYF	TGTGCCATCTCGGCCCTCTCTGGAAACACCATATATTTT
TRBD2	TRBV12-3/TRBV12-4	TRBJ2-7	many	CASSFGRAGPVYEQYF	TGTGCCAGCAGTTTCGGGCGAGCGGGACCGGTATACGAGCAGTACTTC
TRBD1	TRBV5-1	TRBJ2-1	-	CASSWPNDRGYPPPRSYNEQFF	TGCGCCAGCAGCTGGCCGAATGACAGGGGATACCCACCTCCGCGCTCCTACAATGAGCAGTTCTTC
TRBD1	TRBV4-1	TRBJ1-1	many	CASSLSQTGKVEAFF	TGCGCCAGCAGCCTATCACAGACAGGGAAGGTCGAAGCTTTCTTT
-	TRBV7-2	TRBJ2-5	-	CASSLLRRVETQYF	TGTGCCAGCAGCTTACTTAGAAGAGTGGAGACCCAGTACTTC
TRBD2	TRBV12-3/TRBV12-4	TRBJ2-5	many	CASSLQTSGRVETQYF	TGTGCCAGCAGCCTCCAGACTAGCGGGAGGGTTGAGACCCAGTACTTC
TRBD1	TRBV12-3/TRBV12-4	TRBJ2-3	many	CASSDRATDTQYF	TGTGCCAGCAGTGACAGGGCCACAGATACGCAGTATTTT
TRBD2	TRBV5-1	TRBJ2-7	-	CASSFLAGEGEQYF	TGCGCCAGCAGCTTCCTAGCGGGAGAAGGCGAGCAGTACTTC
-	TRBV20-1	TRBJ2-1	few	CSAGPIDSLYNEQFF	TGCAGTGCCGGACCAATAGACAGTTTGTACAATGAGCAGTTCTTC
TRBD1	TRBV12-3/TRBV12-4	TRBJ1-5	many	CASSLEQGAGVRNQPQHF	TGTGCCAGCAGTTTAGAACAGGGGGCAGGAGTTAGGAATCAGCCCCAGCATTTT
TRBD1	TRBV27	TRBJ2-2	many	CASSLSMDRTNTGELFF	TGTGCCAGCAGTTTATCGATGGACAGGACGAACACCGGGGAGCTGTTTTTT
TRBD2	TRBV4-1	TRBJ2-7	many	CASSYRRGTGDIAGGTYEQYF	TGCGCCAGCAGCTACCGGCGAGGAACAGGGGATATAGCGGGAGGGACCTACGAGCAGTACTTC
-	TRBV6-1	TRBJ2-1	-	CASSQGSPYNEQFF	TGTGCCAGCAGCCAAGGAAGCCCCTACAATGAGCAGTTCTTC
-	TRBV24-1	TRBJ2-1	-	CATSRPGDAEQFF	TGTGCCACCAGCCGTCCAGGGGACGCTGAGCAGTTCTTC
-	TRBV7-9	TRBJ2-2	many	CASSSIETGTNTGELFF	TGTGCCAGCAGCTCCATTGAGACAGGAACGAACACCGGGGAGCTGTTTTTT
TRBD2	TRBV28	TRBJ2-3	few	CASSIGTSGSQGTDTQYF	TGTGCCAGCAGTATCGGGACTAGCGGGAGTCAGGGAACAGATACGCAGTATTTT
-	TRBV10-3	TRBJ2-1	many	CAIRWSDGAPFF	TGTGCCATCAGGTGGTCGGACGGAGCTCCGTTCTTC
-	TRBV2	TRBJ1-4	-	CASAGDGEKLFF	TGTGCCAGCGCAGGGGACGGGGAAAAACTGTTTTTT
TRBD1	TRBV12-3/TRBV12-4	TRBJ2-7	many	CASSRTGSYEQYF	TGTGCCAGCAGTCGGACAGGGTCCTACGAGCAGTACTTC
-	TRBV10-3	TRBJ2-1	few	CAISELAEPNEQFF	TGTGCCATCAGTGAATTAGCGGAACCCAATGAGCAGTTCTTC
-	TRBV12-3/TRBV12-4	TRBJ1-3	many	CASSFGHGNTIYF	TGTGCCAGCAGTTTTGGGCACGGAAACACCATATATTTT
TRBD2	TRBV5-8	TRBJ2-1	-	CASSSEGAGVSYNEQFF	TGTGCCAGCAGTTCAGAGGGAGCGGGAGTTTCCTACAATGAGCAGTTCTTC
TRBD1	TRBV12-3/TRBV12-4	TRBJ1-1	many	CASSRDREGTEAFF	TGTGCCAGCAGCCGGGACAGGGAAGGCACTGAAGCTTTCTTT
TRBD1	TRBV24-1	TRBJ1-1	many	CATSAETGTEAFF	TGTGCCACCAGTGCCGAGACAGGGACTGAAGCTTTCTTT
-	TRBV3-1	TRBJ1-1	many	CASSLNGGGSEAFF	TGTGCCAGCAGCCTAAACGGGGGGGGTAGTGAAGCTTTCTTT
-	TRBV2	TRBJ1-1	few	CASRPLEVSEAFF	TGTGCCAGCAGACCCCTAGAGGTCTCTGAAGCTTTCTTT
TRBD2	TRBV7-3	TRBJ2-1	many	CASSLEGTSGRNEQFF	TGTGCCAGCAGCTTAGAGGGGACTAGCGGGAGGAATGAGCAGTTCTTC
TRBD2	TRBV9	TRBJ2-1	few	CASSVATSGLYEQFF	TGTGCCAGCAGCGTAGCGACTAGCGGGTTGTATGAGCAGTTCTTC
-	TRBV29-1	TRBJ2-1	many	CSVELELLNEQFF	TGCAGCGTTGAACTAGAATTATTAAATGAGCAGTTCTTC
-	TRBV5-1	TRBJ2-2	few	CASSLSLVNTGELFF	TGCGCCAGCAGCTTGTCCCTCGTGAACACCGGGGAGCTGTTTTTT
TRBD1	TRBV29-1	TRBJ2-1	-	CSVYGTGGLNEQFF	TGCAGCGTTTACGGGACAGGGGGCCTCAATGAGCAGTTCTTC
-	TRBV19	TRBJ2-2	few	CASSFRLVQNTGELFF	TGTGCCAGTAGTTTCAGACTAGTGCAGAACACCGGGGAGCTGTTTTTT
-	TRBV6-1	TRBJ1-2	few	CATKRYREYYGYTF	TGTGCCACCAAAAGGTACAGAGAGTACTATGGCTACACCTTC